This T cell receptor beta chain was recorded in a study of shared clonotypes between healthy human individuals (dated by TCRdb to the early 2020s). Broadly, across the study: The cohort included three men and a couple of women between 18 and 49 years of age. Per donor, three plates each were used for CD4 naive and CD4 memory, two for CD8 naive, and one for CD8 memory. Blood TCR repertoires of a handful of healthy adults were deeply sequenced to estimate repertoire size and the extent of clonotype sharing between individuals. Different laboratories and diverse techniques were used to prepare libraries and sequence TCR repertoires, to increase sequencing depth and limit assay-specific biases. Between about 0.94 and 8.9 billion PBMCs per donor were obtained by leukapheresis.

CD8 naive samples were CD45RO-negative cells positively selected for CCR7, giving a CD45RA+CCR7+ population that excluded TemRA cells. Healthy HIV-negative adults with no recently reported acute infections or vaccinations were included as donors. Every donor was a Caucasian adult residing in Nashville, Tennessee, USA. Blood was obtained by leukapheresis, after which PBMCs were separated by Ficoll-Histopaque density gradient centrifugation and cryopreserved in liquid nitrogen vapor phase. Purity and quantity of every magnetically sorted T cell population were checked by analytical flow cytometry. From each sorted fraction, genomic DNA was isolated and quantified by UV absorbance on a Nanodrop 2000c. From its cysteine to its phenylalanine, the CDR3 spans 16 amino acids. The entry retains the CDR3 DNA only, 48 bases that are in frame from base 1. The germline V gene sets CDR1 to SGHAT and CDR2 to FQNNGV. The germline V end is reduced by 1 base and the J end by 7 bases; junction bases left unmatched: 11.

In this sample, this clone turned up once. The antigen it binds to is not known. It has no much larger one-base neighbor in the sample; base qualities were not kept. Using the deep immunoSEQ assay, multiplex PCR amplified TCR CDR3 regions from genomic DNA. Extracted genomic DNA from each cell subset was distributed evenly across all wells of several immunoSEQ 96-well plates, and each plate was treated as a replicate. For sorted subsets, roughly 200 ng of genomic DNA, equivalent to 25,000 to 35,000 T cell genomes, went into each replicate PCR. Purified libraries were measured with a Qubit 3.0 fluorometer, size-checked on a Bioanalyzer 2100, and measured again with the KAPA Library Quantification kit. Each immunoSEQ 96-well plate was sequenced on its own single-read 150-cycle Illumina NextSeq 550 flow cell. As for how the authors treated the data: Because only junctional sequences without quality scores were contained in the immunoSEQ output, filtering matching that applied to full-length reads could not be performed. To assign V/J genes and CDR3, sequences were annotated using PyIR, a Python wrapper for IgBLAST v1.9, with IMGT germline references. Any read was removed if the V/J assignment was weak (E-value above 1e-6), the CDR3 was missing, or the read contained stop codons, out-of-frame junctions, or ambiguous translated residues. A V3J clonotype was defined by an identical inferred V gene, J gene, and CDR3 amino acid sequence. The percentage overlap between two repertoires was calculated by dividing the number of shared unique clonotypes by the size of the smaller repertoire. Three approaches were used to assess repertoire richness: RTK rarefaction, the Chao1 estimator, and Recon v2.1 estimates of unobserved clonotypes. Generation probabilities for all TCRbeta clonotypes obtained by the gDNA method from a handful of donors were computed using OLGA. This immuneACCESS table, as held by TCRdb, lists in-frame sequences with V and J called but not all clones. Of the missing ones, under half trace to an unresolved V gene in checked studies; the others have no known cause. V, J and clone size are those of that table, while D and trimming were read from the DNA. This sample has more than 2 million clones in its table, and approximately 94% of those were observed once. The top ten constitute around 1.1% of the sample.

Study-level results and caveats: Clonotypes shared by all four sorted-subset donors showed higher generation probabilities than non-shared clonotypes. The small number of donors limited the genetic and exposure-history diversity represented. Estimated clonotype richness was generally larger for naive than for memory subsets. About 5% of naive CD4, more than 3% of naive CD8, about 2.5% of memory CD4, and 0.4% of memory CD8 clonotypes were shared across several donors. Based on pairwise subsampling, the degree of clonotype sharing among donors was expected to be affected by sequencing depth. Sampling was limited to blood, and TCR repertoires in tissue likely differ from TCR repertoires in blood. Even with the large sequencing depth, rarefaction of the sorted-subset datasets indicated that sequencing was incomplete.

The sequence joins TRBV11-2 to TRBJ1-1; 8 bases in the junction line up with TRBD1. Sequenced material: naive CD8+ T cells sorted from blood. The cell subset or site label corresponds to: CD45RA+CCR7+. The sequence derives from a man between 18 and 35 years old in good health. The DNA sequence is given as TGTGCCAGCAGCTTAGTAGGGACAGGAAAGTGGGGTGAAGCTTTCTTT. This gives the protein CASSLVGTGKWGEAFF.